This TCR beta chain originates from a study of CD8 T cells in Susac syndrome. A quantity of about 0.5 to 1 ug RNA underwent reverse transcription using random hexamers. Amplification of TCR beta CDR3 across 54 Vbeta and 13 Jbeta was performed with immunoSEQ multiplex PCR. TCRdb recomputed calls from the immunoSEQ multiplex PCR reads with MiXCR, one row per CDR3 protein. The table has about 430,000 distinct CDR3 sequences, 75% to 90% seen once. This clonotype was recorded only once. This CDR3 has 16 residues. Germline lookup yields CDR1 SGHNT and CDR2 YYREEE (reference sequence). V dropped 2 bases and J dropped 6; count of bases not matched to a gene: 9. High-throughput TCR beta sequencing covered peripheral CD8+ and CD4+ T cells. The multiple sclerosis control group was made up of treatment-naive patients with stable or active relapsing-remitting disease. In contrast to the negatively isolated CD8+ and CD4+ T cells, TEMRA cells were FACS-enriched.

This sequence joins TRBV5-4 and TRBJ1-5, with 9 bases matching TRBD1. The TCR comes from a human donor with multiple sclerosis. The source material was CD8+ T cells from PBMCs. CDR3 DNA sequence: TGTGCCAGCAGCTTTTGGACAGGGGTAGGAGGTCAGCCCCAGCATTTT. Protein sequence: CASSFWTGVGGQPQHF. The complete variable domain, with remaining parts taken from reference TRBV5-4 and TRBJ1-5, reads ETGVTQSPTHLIKTRGQQVTLRCSSQSGHNTVSWYQQALGQGPQFIFQYYREEENGRGNFPPRFSGLQFPNYSSELNVNALELDDSALYLCASSFWTGVGGQPQHFGDGTRLSIL.